This T cell receptor (beta chain) derives from a study of blood T cell repertoires in COVID-19. Trimming took off 2 bases at V and 4 bases at J, with 20 bases between the two ends. This CDR3 contains 16 residues. Germline V gene lookup returns CDR1 SQVTM and CDR2 ANQGSEA. Assay used: immunoSEQ multiplex PCR; TCRdb lists only in-frame clones, some missing. Counted here are about 180,000 clones, 86% occurring once; the ten biggest clones make up about 9.6%. The rearrangement joins TRBV29-1 to TRBJ1-2, with a weak D call TRBD1 (6 bases). The clonotype was recovered from a woman in her twenties or thirties who had recovered from COVID-19. The sequenced sample consisted of PBMCs or T cells enriched from blood (not recorded which). In nucleotides, the CDR3 is TGCAGCGTTGAACCCATGAGGTGGGGCAGGGGCTATGGCTACACCTTC. As protein: CSVEPMRWGRGYGYTF.